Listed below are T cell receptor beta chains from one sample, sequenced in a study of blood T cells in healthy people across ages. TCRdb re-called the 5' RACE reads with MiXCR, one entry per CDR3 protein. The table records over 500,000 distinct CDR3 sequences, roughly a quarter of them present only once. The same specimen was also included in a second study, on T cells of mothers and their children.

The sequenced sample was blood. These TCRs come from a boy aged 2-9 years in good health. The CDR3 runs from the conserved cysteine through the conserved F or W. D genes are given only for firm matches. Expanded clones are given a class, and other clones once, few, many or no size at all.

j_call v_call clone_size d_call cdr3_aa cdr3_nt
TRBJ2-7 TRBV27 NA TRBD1 CASRQTGPLTEQYF TGTGCCAGCAGACAGACAGGGCCATTGACCGAGCAGTACTTC
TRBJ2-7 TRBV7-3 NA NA CASSLLSGTEQYF TGTGCCAGCAGTCTCCTTTCGGGAACCGAGCAGTACTTC
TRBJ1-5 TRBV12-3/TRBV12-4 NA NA CASSSVGASDYSNQPQHF TGTGCCAGCAGTTCCGTGGGGGCTTCGGATTATAGCAATCAGCCCCAGCATTTT
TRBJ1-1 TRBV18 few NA CASSPPRGERTEAFF TGTGCCAGCTCACCCCCTCGCGGGGAGAGGACTGAAGCTTTCTTT
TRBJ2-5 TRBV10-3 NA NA CAISGPGRETQYF TGTGCCATCAGCGGCCCGGGGAGGGAGACCCAGTACTTC
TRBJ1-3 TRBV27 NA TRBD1 CASSLSTGAGNTIYF TGTGCCAGCAGTTTAAGTACAGGGGCAGGAAACACCATATATTTT
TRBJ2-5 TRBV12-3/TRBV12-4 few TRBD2 CASSPLAGALETQYF TGTGCCAGCAGTCCGCTAGCGGGAGCGTTGGAGACCCAGTACTTC
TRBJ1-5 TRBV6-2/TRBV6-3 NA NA CASSYSEEYQPQHF TGTGCCAGCAGTTACTCGGAGGAATATCAGCCCCAGCATTTT
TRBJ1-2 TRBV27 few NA CASSLSGGGKKFNYGYTF TGTGCCAGCAGTTTATCAGGGGGAGGAAAAAAGTTTAACTATGGCTACACCTTC
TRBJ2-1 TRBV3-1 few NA CASSARGPYNEQFF TGTGCCAGCAGTGCTAGGGGCCCGTACAATGAGCAGTTCTTC
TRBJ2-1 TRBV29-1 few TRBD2 CSVAPGLAGDEQFF TGCAGCGTTGCCCCGGGACTAGCGGGGGATGAGCAGTTCTTC
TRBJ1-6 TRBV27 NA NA CASSWDPTNPLHF TGTGCCAGCAGTTGGGACCCGACCAACCCCCTCCACTTT
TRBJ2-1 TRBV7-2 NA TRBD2 CASSFRESSGSYNEQFF TGTGCCAGCAGCTTTAGGGAAAGTAGCGGGAGCTACAATGAGCAGTTCTTC
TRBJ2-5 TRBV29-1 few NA CSVEAKLAKETQYF TGCAGCGTTGAAGCCAAACTAGCCAAAGAGACCCAGTACTTC
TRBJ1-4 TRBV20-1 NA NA CSAPATDGSEKLFF TGCAGTGCTCCCGCGACGGACGGGAGTGAAAAACTGTTTTTT
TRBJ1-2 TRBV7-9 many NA CASSLVAVSYGYTF TGTGCCAGCAGCTTAGTGGCAGTTAGCTATGGCTACACCTTC